The rows below give T cell receptor beta chains drawn from one sample of a study of blood T cells in healthy people across ages. TCRdb redid the calling of the 5' RACE reads with MiXCR, one entry per CDR3 protein. The sample carries about 970,000 distinct CDR3 sequences, roughly 51% recorded once. The sequenced sample was blood. These receptor sequences come from a woman in her sixties in good health. Both conserved end residues are part of each CDR3.

J gene,V gene,CDR3 protein
TRBJ2-3,TRBV4-3,CASSQDSFLAGDTDTQYF
TRBJ1-4,TRBV3-1,CASSRNRGRVEKLFF
TRBJ2-1,TRBV18,CTSSPRSASPIYNEQFF
TRBJ2-7,TRBV11-2,CASSYLAVYEQYF
TRBJ2-3,TRBV12-3/TRBV12-4,CASQDRGGADAQYF
TRBJ2-1,TRBV20-1,CSATNPPGPRQFF
TRBJ2-6,TRBV27,CASSLLVRGANVLTF
TRBJ2-2,TRBV29-1,CSVEADLGTGELFF
TRBJ2-1,TRBV7-8,CASSLVAARSSYNEQFF
TRBJ2-5,TRBV11-2,CASSPNPRGDDEYF
TRBJ1-4,TRBV11-2,CASSLQGGTNEKLFF
TRBJ1-2,TRBV13,CASSEGTGDYGYTF
TRBJ2-7,TRBV20-1,CSARDGSRTDEQYF
TRBJ2-5,TRBV18,CASSPMDRGGEQYF
TRBJ2-1,TRBV5-6,CASSPPGLATYNEQFF
TRBJ2-3,TRBV3-1,CASTSTGSLMDTQYF
TRBJ2-7,TRBV6-5,CASSKGTAYEQYF
TRBJ2-7,TRBV6-1,CASSLGYRDTRSYEQYF
TRBJ1-6,TRBV12-3/TRBV12-4,CASSPQTGANSPLHF
TRBJ2-4,TRBV12-3/TRBV12-4,CASSSRKDIQYF
TRBJ2-1,TRBV5-1,CASSLGQGIHNEQFF
TRBJ1-1,TRBV20-1,CSARDRVEEAFF
TRBJ2-1,TRBV20-1,CSANDYLGTGGLDEQFF
TRBJ2-5,TRBV5-1,CASSGGYGTETQYF
TRBJ1-1,TRBV7-9,CASSFRRGPNTEAFF
TRBJ1-2,TRBV29-1,CSVGGQGAIGYTF
TRBJ1-4,TRBV28,CASSLGREAGLRGEKLFF
TRBJ2-2,TRBV29-1,CSVEGGRVTGELFF
TRBJ2-7,TRBV29-1,CSVAGGSRAFYEQYF
TRBJ2-7,TRBV27,CASTARLAGSSYEQYF
TRBJ2-5,TRBV5-4,CASRNGLAGPQETQYF
TRBJ2-5,TRBV6-2/TRBV6-3,CASIAGGNRDEQYF
TRBJ1-1,TRBV15,CATTEGLNSEAFF
TRBJ2-3,TRBV7-9,CASSLASAGSTDTQYF
TRBJ2-7,TRBV20-1,CSVRTSGSREQYF
TRBJ2-1,TRBV25-1,CASSEFSGSTNEQFF
NA,TRBV28,CASSFSWSSGRNIQYF
TRBJ2-5,TRBV28,CASSSSGMGKEIQYF
TRBJ2-6,TRBV5-6,CASRPDTGSSGANVLTF
TRBJ1-2,TRBV20-1,CSEGEFNYGYTF
TRBJ2-5,TRBV20-1,CSAQPGQGFTQYF
TRBJ1-1,TRBV11-2,CASSLGQDTEAFF
TRBJ1-2,TRBV20-1,CSARGVNLYGYTF
TRBJ2-5,TRBV12-3/TRBV12-4,CASSFSFGTTQETQYF
TRBJ2-7,TRBV29-1,CSAVDRASSYEQYF
TRBJ2-3,TRBV29-1,CSVASGVSTDTQYF
TRBJ2-7,TRBV29-1,CSVVGDFSYEQYF
TRBJ1-2,TRBV29-1,CSVEGQGKGYTF